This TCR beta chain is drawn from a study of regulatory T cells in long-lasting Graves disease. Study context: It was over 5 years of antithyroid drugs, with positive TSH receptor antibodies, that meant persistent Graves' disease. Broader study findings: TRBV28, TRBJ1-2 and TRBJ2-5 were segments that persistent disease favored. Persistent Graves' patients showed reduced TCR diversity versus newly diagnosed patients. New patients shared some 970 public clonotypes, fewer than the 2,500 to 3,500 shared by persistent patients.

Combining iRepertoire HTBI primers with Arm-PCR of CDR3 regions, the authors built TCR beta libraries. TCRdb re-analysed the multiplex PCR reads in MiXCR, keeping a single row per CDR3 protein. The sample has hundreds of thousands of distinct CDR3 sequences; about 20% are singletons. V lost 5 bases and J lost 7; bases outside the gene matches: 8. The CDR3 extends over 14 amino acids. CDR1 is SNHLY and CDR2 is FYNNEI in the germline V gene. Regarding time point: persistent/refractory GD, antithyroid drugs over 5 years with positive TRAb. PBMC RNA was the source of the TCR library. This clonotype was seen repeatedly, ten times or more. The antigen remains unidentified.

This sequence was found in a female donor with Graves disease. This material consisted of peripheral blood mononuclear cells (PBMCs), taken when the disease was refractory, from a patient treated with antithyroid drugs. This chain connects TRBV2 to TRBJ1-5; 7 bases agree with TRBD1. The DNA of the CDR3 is TGTGCCAGCAGTAGGACGGGCAGGGGGCAGCCCCAGCATTTT. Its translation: CASSRTGRGQPQHF. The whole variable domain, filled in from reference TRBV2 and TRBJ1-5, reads EPEVTQTPSHQVTQMGQEVILRCVPISNHLYFYWYRQILGQKVEFLVSFYNNEISEKSEIFDDQFSVERPDGSNFTLKIRSTKLEDSAMYFCASSRTGRGQPQHFGDGTRLSIL.